A single sample gave rise to the 7 T cell receptor beta chains below, sequenced in a study of T-cell reconstitution after alpha-beta-depleted transplantation in children. Unique molecular identifiers were incorporated during preparation of the TCRbeta library. A single record per CDR3 protein comes from TCRdb applying MiXCR to the PCR reads. The sample yields around 480,000 distinct CDR3 sequences, about 31% seen once. This specimen was PBMCs from the stem cell graft donor, taken from the stem cell graft. The receptors originated from a human donor who donated a stem cell graft to a child with aplastic anemia.

The chain employs TRBV27 and TRBJ1-4, with 10 bases that match TRBD1. The ends lost 8 bases at V and 8 bases at J; junction bases unmatched: 11. In germline, CDR1 is MNHEY, CDR2 SMNVEV (reference sequence). The CDR3 spans 15 residues. The CDR3 is CASATWGQGNEKLFF. Written as DNA, the CDR3 is TGTGCCAGCGCTACATGGGGACAGGGGAACGAAAAACTGTTTTTT. Filled out from reference TRBV27 and TRBJ1-4, the complete variable domain reads EAQVTQNPRYLITVTGKKLTVTCSQNMNHEYMSWYRQDPGLGLRQIYYSMNVEVTDKGDVPEGYKVSRKEKRNFPLILESPSPNQTSLYFCASATWGQGNEKLFFGSGTQLSVL.

This clonotype has a handful of counts. A junction boundary mismatches the germline segment, possibly from a read error. V and J are TRBV29-1 and TRBJ2-6, with D possibly being TRBD1 (6 bases). The CDR3 is 16 residues long. The germline CDR1 and CDR2 sequences are SQVTM and ANQGSEA. The CDR3 nucleotides read TGCAGCGTTGAAGCACAGGGTAGCTCTGGGGCCAACGGCCTGACTTTC. Protein sequence: CSVEAQGSSGANGLTF.

There are a few counts of this clonotype. The chain recombines TRBV29-1 with TRBJ1-1; TRBD1 matches 7 bases. This CDR3 has 10 residues. The V and J ends lost 7 bases and 7 bases, in that order; junction bases with no gene match: 3. CDR1 is SQVTM and CDR2 is ANQGSEA in the germline V gene. CDR3 in amino acids: CSGGQNEAFF. For the CDR3, the DNA is TGCAGCGGGGGACAGAATGAAGCTTTCTTT.

The rearrangement links TRBV20-1 to TRBJ2-7, with D tentatively TRBD1 (6 bases). Per the germline V gene, CDR1 is DFQATT and CDR2 is SNEGSKA (reference sequence). CDR3 size: 14 residues. Trimming stripped 0 bases from V and 3 bases from J, with 12 bases between. CDR3 sequence: CSARDRGNFYEQYF. The CDR3 DNA reads as TGCAGTGCTAGAGACAGGGGCAACTTCTACGAGCAGTACTTC.

This clonotype has a handful of counts. This chain joins TRBV5-1 and TRBJ2-1, with D uncertain. Germline V gene sequence: CDR1 SGHRS, CDR2 YFSETQ. The CDR3 spans 14 residues. Trimming left V 4 bases short and J 2 bases short, with 10 bases between. CDR3 region: CASSHQVPYNEQFF. The CDR3 DNA is TGCGCCAGCAGCCACCAGGTCCCCTACAATGAGCAGTTCTTC.

The chain links TRBV19 to TRBJ2-5, with D possibly TRBD2 on 5 matching bases. Trimming removed 3 bases at V and 5 bases at J, with 16 bases between. CDR1 LNHDA and CDR2 SQIVND come from the germline V gene (reference sequence). The CDR3 contains 15 residues. The CDR3 nucleotides read TGTGCCAGTAGTATGGGGAAGGGTCGGAGGGAGACCCAGTACTTC. Translated: CASSMGKGRRETQYF.

J is TRBJ1-1 and V is TRBV5-5; D ambiguous. Trimming took 4 bases from V and 1 from J, leaving 17 bases between them. CDR1 is SGHKS, CDR2 YYEKEE, per germline (reference sequence). This CDR3 has 16 residues. As DNA, the CDR3 is TGTGCCAGCAGCGTACATTGGGTCCCGTCGAACACTGAAGCTTTCTTT. Encoded protein: CASSVHWVPSNTEAFF.